One and the same sample provided the 3 T cell receptor beta chains below, sequenced in a study of human T cells and chemical hapten exposure. As for time point: pre-sensitization, week 0. Treatment of the sample: therapeutic diphenylcyclopropenone sensitization with weekly scalp DPC. TCRdb passed the RACE reads through MiXCR, listing each CDR3 protein once. The sample includes about 51,000 distinct CDR3 sequences, roughly a tenth of them seen just once. Sequencing used whole blood, obtained in connection with sensitization to the hapten diphenylcyclopropenone (DPC). Receptors were obtained from a woman aged 40 to 50 with alopecia areata. Some clones in this sample may be carry-over from other donors' samples.

This clonotype was detected many times. The J gene is TRBJ1-1, the V gene TRBV6-4; D is perhaps TRBD1 (5 bases). Trimming removed 3 bases from V and 4 bases from J, with 15 bases in between. From germline, CDR1 is MRHNA and CDR2 SNTAGT. This CDR3 comprises 15 residues. The CDR3: CASSEWAGRSTEAFF. The CDR3, as DNA: TGTGCCAGCAGTGAGTGGGCAGGGCGGAGCACTGAAGCTTTCTTT.

This clonotype has more than one count but fewer than ten. The chain combines TRBV19 with TRBJ2-7; the match to TRBD1 covers 8 bases. CDR1 and CDR2 from the germline V gene are LNHDA and SQIVND (reference sequence). The CDR3 loop spans 14 amino acids. The V gene end was trimmed by 5 bases and the J gene end by 5 bases; junction bases not matched to a gene: 8. The CDR3 nucleotides read TGTGCCAGTAGTTTTGGACAGGGATGGGACGAGCAGTACTTC. Translating it yields CASSFGQGWDEQYF.

This clonotype has a count of ten or more. The chain joins TRBV12-3 or TRBV12-4 to TRBJ1-6; maybe TRBD1 (6 bases). The CDR3 is 16 amino acids. Trimming removed 2 bases at V and 10 bases at J, with 18 bases between. The CDR3 reads CASSLLRGQTRSPLHF. CDR3 DNA: TGTGCCAGCAGTTTACTCCGCGGACAGACCCGATCACCCCTCCACTTT.